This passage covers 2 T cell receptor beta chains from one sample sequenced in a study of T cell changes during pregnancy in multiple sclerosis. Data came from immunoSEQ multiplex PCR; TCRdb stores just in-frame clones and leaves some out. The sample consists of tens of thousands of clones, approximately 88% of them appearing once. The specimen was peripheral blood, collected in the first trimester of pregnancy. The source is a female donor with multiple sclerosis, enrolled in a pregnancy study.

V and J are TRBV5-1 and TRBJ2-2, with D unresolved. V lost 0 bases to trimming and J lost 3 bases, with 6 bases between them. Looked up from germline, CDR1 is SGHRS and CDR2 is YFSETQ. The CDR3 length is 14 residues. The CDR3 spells CASSLAFDTGELFF. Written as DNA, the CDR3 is TGCGCCAGCAGCTTGGCCTTCGACACCGGGGAGCTGTTTTTT.

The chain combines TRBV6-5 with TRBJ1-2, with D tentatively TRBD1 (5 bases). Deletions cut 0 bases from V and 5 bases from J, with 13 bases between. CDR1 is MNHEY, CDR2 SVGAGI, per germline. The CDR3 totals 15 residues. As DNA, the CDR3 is TGTGCCAGCAGTTACTCGGTGTCTGGGGCGTATGGCTACACCTTC. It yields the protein CASSYSVSGAYGYTF.